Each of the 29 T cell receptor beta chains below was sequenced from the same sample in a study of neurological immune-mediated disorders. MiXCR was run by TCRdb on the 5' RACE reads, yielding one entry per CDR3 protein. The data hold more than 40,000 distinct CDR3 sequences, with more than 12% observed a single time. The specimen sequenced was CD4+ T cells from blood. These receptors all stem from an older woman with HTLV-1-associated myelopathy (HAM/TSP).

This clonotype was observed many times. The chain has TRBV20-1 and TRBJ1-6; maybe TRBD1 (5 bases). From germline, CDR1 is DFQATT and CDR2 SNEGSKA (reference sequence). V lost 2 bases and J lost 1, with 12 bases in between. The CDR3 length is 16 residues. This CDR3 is CSARSRGESYNSPLHF. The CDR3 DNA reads TGCAGTGCTAGATCCCGAGGGGAATCCTATAATTCACCCCTCCACTTT.

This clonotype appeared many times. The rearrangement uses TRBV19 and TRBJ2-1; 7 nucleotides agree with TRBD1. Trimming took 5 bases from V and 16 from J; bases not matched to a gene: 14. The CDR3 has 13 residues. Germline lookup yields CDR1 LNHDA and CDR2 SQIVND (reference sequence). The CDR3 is CASSHDREFGVFF. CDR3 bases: TGTGCCAGTAGTCACGACAGGGAATTTGGTGTTTTCTTC.

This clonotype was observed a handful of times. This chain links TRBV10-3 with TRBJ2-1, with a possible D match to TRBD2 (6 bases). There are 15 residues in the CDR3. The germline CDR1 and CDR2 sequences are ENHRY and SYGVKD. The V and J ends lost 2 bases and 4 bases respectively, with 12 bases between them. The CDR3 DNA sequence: TGTGCCATCAGTGAGGAACGGGGGATATACAATGAGCAGTTCTTC. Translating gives CAISEERGIYNEQFF.

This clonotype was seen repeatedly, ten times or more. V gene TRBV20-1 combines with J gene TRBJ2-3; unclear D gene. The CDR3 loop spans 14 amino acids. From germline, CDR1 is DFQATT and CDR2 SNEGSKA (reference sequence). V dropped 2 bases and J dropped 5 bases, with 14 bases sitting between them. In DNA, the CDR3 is TGCAGTGCTAGACGGACGACTTTGGGAGATACGCAGTATTTT. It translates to CSARRTTLGDTQYF.

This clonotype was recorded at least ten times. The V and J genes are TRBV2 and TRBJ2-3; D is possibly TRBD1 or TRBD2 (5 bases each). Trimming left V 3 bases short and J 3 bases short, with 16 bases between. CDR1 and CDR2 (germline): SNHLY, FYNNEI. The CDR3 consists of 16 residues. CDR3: CASSDPLPEGTDTQYF. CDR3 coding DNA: TGTGCCAGCAGTGATCCCCTGCCAGAGGGGACAGATACGCAGTATTTT.

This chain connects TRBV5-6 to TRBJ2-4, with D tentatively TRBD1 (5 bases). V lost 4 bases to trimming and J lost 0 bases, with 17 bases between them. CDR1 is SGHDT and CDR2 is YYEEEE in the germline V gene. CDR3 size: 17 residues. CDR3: CASSGPRQRLAKNIQYF. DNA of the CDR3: TGTGCCAGCAGCGGCCCTCGACAGAGACTAGCCAAAAACATTCAGTACTTC. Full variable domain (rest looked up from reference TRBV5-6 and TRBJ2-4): DAGVTQSPTHLIKTRGQQVTLRCSPKSGHDTVSWYQQALGQGPQFIFQYYEEEERQRGNFPDRFSGHQFPNYSSELNVNALLLGDSALYLCASSGPRQRLAKNIQYFGAGTRLSVL.

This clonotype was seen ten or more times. Here the CDR3 reads CASSPPGGEVSFF. Here the CDR3 DNA reads TGTGCCAGCAGCCCCCCTGGGGGCGAGGTATCTTTCTTT. This rearrangement joins TRBV3-1 to TRBJ1-1, with D possibly TRBD1 on 6 matching bases. The CDR3 covers 13 residues. Germline V gene data show CDR1 as LGHDT and CDR2 as YNNKEL (reference sequence). Trimming took off 4 bases at V and 12 bases at J, with 18 bases between the two ends.

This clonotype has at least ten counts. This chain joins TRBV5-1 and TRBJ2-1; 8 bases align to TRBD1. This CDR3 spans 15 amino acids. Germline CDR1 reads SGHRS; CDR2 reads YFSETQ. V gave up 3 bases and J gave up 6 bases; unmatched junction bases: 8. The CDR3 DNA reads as TGCGCCAGCAGCTCGTGGACAGGGACCACCAATGAGCAGTTCTTC. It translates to CASSSWTGTTNEQFF.

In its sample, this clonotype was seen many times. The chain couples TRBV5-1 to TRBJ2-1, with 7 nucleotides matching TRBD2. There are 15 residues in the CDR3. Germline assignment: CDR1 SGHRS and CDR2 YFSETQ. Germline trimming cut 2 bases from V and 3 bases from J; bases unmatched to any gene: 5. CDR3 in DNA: TGCGCCAGCAGCTTACTGCGGGGGAGCTACAATGAGCAGTTCTTC. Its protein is CASSLLRGSYNEQFF.

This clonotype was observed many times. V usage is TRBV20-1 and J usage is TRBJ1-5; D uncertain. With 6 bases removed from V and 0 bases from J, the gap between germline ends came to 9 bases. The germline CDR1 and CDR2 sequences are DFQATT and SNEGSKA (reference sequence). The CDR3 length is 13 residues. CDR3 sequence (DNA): TGCAGTGCCCGGGGTACTAGCAATCAGCCCCAGCATTTT. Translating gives CSARGTSNQPQHF.

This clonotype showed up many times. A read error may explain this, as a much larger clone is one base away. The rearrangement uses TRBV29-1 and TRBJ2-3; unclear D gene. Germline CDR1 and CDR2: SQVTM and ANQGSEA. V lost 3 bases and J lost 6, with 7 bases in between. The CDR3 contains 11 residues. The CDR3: CSVEFGDTQYF. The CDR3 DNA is TGCAGCGTTGAGTTCGGGGATACGCAGTATTTT.

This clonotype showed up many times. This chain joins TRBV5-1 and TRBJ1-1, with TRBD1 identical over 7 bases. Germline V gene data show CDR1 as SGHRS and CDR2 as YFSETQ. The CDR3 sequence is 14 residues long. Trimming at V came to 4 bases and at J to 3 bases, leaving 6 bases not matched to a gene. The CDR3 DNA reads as TGCGCCAGCAGCCGCACGCAGGGGGACACTGAAGCTTTCTTT. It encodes CASSRTQGDTEAFF.

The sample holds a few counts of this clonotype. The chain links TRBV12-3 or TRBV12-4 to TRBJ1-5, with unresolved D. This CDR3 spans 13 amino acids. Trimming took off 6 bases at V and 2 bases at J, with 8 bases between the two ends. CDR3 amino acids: CASSDYGNQPQHF. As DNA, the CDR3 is TGTGCCAGCAGCGACTATGGCAATCAGCCCCAGCATTTT.

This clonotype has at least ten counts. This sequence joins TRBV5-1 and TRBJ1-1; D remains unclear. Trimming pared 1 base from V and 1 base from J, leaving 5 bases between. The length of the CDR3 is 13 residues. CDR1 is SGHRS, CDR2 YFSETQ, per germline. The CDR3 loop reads CASSLRANTEAFF. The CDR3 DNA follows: TGCGCCAGCAGCTTGAGAGCGAACACTGAAGCTTTCTTT.

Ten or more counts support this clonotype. CDR3 DNA sequence: TGCGCCAGCAGCCTACAGGGGGAGGCTAGCACAGATACGCAGTATTTT. As protein: CASSLQGEASTDTQYF. This chain links TRBV5-1 with TRBJ2-3; 8 bases are a match to TRBD1. The CDR3 contains 16 residues. Germline V lookup: CDR1 SGHRS, CDR2 YFSETQ. Trimming took 4 bases from V and 0 from J; bases not matched to a gene: 7.

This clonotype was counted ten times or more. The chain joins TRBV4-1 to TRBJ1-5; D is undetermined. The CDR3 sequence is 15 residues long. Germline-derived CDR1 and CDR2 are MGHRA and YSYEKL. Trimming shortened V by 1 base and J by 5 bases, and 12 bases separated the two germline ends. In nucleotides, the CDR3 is TGCGCCAGCAGCCAAGTCGCCGGGGTATATCAGCCCCAGCATTTT. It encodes CASSQVAGVYQPQHF.

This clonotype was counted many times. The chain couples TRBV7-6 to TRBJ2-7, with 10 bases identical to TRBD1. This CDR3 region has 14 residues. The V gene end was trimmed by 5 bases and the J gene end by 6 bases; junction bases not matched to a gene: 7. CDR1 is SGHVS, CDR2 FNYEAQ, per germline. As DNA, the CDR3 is TGTGCCAGCAGCCGGGACAGGGGCGTATTCGAGCAGTACTTC. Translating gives CASSRDRGVFEQYF.

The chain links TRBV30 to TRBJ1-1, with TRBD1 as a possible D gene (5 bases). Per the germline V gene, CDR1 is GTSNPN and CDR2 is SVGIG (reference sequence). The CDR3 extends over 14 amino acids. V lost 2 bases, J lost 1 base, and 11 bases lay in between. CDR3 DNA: TGTGCCTGGAGTACGGGACTGGAGAACACTGAAGCTTTCTTT. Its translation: CAWSTGLENTEAFF.

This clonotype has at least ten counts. CDR3 residues: CSAGRRRAPNTEAFF. As DNA, the CDR3 is TGCAGTGCTGGACGAAGGAGGGCACCGAACACTGAAGCTTTCTTT. This chain uses TRBV20-1 with TRBJ1-1; no definite D call. The CDR3 has 15 residues. Germline CDR1 DFQATT, CDR2 SNEGSKA (reference sequence). V lost 5 bases, J lost 1 base, and 17 bases lay in between.

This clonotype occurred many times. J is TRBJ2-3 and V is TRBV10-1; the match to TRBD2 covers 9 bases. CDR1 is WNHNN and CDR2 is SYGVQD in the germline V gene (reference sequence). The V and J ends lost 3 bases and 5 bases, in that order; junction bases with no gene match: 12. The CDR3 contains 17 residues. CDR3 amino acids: CASSEGRAGGHVDTQYF. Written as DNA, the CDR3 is TGCGCCAGCAGTGAAGGTCGCGCGGGGGGGCATGTAGATACGCAGTATTTT.

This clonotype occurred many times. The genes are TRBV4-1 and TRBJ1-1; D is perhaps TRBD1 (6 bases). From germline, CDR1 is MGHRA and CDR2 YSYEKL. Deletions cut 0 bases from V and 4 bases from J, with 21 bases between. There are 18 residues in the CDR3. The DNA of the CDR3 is TGCGCCAGCAGCCAAGATAGGGGGGCCAAGATACGAGGCACTGAAGCTTTCTTT. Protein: CASSQDRGAKIRGTEAFF.

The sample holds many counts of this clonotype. The CDR3 sequence is CASVRTGKAGNTIYF. The CDR3, as DNA: TGTGCCAGCGTCCGGACAGGGAAAGCTGGAAACACCATATATTTT. The genes are TRBV6-5 and TRBJ1-3, with 8 bases matching TRBD1. Per germline, CDR1 MNHEY and CDR2 SVGAGI. V shed 8 bases and J 2 bases; nucleotides not matched to a gene: 8. This CDR3 region has 15 residues.

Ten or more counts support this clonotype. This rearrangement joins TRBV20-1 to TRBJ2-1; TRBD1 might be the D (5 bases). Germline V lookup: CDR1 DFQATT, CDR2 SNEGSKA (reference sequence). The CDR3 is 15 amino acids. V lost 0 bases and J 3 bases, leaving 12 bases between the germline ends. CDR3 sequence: CSARDLYDSYNEQFF. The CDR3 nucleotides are TGCAGTGCTAGAGATTTGTACGACAGCTACAATGAGCAGTTCTTC.

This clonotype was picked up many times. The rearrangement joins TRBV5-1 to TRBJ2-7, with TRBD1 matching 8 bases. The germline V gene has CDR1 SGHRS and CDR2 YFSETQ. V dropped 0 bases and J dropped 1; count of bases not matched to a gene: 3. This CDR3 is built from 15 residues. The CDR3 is CASSLAQGASYEQYF. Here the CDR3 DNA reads TGCGCCAGCAGCTTGGCTCAGGGGGCTTCCTACGAGCAGTACTTC.

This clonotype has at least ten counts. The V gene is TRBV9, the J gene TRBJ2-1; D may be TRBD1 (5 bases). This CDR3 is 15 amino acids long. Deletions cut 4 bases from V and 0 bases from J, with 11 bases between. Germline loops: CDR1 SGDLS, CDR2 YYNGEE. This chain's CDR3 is CASSLRQTSYNEQFF. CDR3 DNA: TGTGCCAGCAGCCTTAGACAGACCTCCTACAATGAGCAGTTCTTC.

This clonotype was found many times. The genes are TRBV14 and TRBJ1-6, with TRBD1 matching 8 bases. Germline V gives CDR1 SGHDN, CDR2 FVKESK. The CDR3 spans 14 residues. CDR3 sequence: CATRQGNGDSPLHF. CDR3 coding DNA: TGTGCGACCAGACAGGGGAACGGGGATTCACCCCTCCACTTT.

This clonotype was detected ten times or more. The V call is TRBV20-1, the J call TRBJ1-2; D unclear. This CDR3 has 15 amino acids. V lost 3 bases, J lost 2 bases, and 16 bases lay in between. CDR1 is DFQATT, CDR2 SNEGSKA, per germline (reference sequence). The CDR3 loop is CSASPTRRANYGYTF. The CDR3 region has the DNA TGCAGTGCTAGTCCCACCCGTCGGGCGAACTATGGCTACACCTTC.

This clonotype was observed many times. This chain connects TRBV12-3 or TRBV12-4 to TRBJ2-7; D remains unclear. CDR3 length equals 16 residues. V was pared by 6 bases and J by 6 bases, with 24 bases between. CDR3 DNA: TGTGCCAGCAGCCACGGGTTCGTGTGGCACCCGTCCGAGCAGTACTTC. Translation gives CASSHGFVWHPSEQYF.

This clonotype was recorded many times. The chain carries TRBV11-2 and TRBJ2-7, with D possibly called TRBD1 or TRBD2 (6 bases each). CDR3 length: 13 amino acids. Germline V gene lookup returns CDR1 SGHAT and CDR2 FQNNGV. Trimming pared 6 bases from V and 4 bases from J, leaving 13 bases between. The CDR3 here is CASSRGGIYEQYF. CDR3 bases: TGTGCCAGCAGTCGAGGGGGGATATACGAGCAGTACTTC.